This T cell receptor (beta chain) was sequenced during a study of blood T cell repertoires in COVID-19 (dated by TCRdb to 2018 to 2020). About the full investigation: The collaborator samples originated in the United States, Italy and Spain and spanned the acute and convalescent phases of COVID-19. The prospective study material was composed of cDNA or gDNA derived from T cells, B-cell-depleted T cells, or PBMCs. Deeply sampled blood TCRbeta repertoires from subjects exposed to, actively infected with, or recovered from COVID-19 were included in the dataset. The repertoires were released in a freely available public database intended as a resource for research on the immune response to SARS-CoV-2. Samples were obtained from the ongoing ImmuneRACE study (first 160 participants) and from 1,000 to 1,500 subjects provided by 6 global collaborators. Sample metadata almost always included a de-identified subject ID, COVID-19 status, age in years and sex. Where available, HLA class I and class II types were taken from metadata supplied by the sample provider and were not determined by assay-based typing. Here is what the overall study found, with its caveats: Clinical and demographic metadata were provided uncurated, with the amount varying by source and participant.

Collaborating institutions collected whole blood in K2EDTA tubes following their own protocols. Collaborator samples were shipped for TCRbeta analysis as frozen whole blood, isolated PBMCs, or DNA extracted from either sample type. TCRbeta CDR3 regions were amplified from genomic DNA using the immunoSEQ Assay, a bias-controlled multiplex PCR. The published analysis was carried out like this. Within the assay, amplification of reference gene primers was used to estimate how many nucleated cells each sample contained. To quantify the absolute abundance of each unique TCRbeta CDR3 rearrangement, sequence reads were collapsed and filtered. For each sample, productive Simpson clonality was calculated by taking the square root of Simpson's diversity index across productive rearrangements. TCRdb mirrors the immuneACCESS table, restricted to in-frame sequences. Some clones are absent from its copies; in checked studies, under half trace to an unresolved V gene, and the reason for the others is unknown. The V and J calls and clone size were taken over from that table, and D and trimming were inferred from the DNA. The sample yields fewer than 150,000 clones; roughly 70% were counted once. Under 1% of the sample comes from the top ten.

Spanning cysteine to phenylalanine, the CDR3 consists of 14 amino acids. The CDR3 DNA has 42 bases and is translated from base 1. V gives up 0 bases and J gives up 4 bases, and the segment between their germline ends measures 10 bases. Sequences SGHRS (CDR1) and YFSETQ (CDR2) are obtained from the germline V gene. Remarks on this clone: Its antigen remains unidentified. No base quality information exists; no much larger clone differs at one position.

Sequencing was carried out using peripheral blood. This sequence was found in a human donor with acute or convalescent COVID-19. The donor label of this sample is uncertain. This chain is built from TRBV5-1 and TRBJ1-2; the best D guess is TRBD1, with 6 bases matching. The CDR3 protein sequence reads: CASSLDRTAYGYTF. The bases are TGCGCCAGCAGCTTGGATAGGACAGCCTATGGCTACACCTTC.